A selection of T cell receptor beta chains follows, all from one sample in a study of T cells expressing NK-cell markers. TCRdb reworked the 5' RACE reads into one entry per CDR3 protein, no DNA. There are a few hundred thousand distinct CDR3 sequences in the sample, with 5% to 5.5% held by the top ten. The material sequenced was blood T cells: a sorted CD56 or NKG2C T cell subset, CD4+ or CD8+ T cells, or bulk PBMC T cells (not recorded which). Receptor source: a man aged 18-70 years in good health. CDR3s include the opening cysteine and the closing phenylalanine or tryptophan.

TRBJ1-6	12	TRBV7-9	CASSLALGSLHF
TRBJ2-5	15	TRBV5-1	CASSFPGGNQETQYF
TRBJ1-5	13	TRBV7-9	CASRRTENQPQHF
TRBJ2-3	13	TRBV29-1	CSGGERGSDTQYF
TRBJ1-2	14	TRBV9	CASSAWRTNYGYTF
TRBJ1-6	13	TRBV3-1	CASSQGDGSPLHF
TRBJ2-5	14	TRBV20-1	CSVQEARAQETQYF
TRBJ2-7	14	TRBV12-3/TRBV12-4	CASSLGTPSYEQYF
TRBJ2-2	17	TRBV5-1	CASSSPLGTSHTGELFF
TRBJ1-2	16	TRBV4-1	CASSHKAGEHRNGYTF
TRBJ2-7	15	TRBV7-2	CASSPGQAGRREQYF
TRBJ2-3	17	TRBV7-6	CASSTWDVGGATDTQYF
TRBJ1-6	15	TRBV3-1	CASSQDRGKNSPLHF
TRBJ1-4	17	TRBV20-1	CSAREARADPTNEKLFF
TRBJ2-7	15	TRBV9	CASSRGTGGLYEQYF
TRBJ2-7	16	TRBV19	CASSIIPSDSSYEQYF
TRBJ2-1	16	TRBV3-1	CASSQGWAGGRSEQFF
TRBJ2-2	14	TRBV10-2	CASSEIWGSGELFF